This paragraph covers one T cell receptor (beta chain) sequence. V lost 0 bases, J lost 1 base, and 4 bases stayed unmatched. The germline V gene encodes CDR1 DFQATT and CDR2 SNEGSKA (reference sequence). This CDR3 is built from 16 residues. These data come from a study of CD8 T cells in Susac syndrome. RNA in amounts of roughly 0.5 to 1 ug was reverse transcribed with random hexamers. MiXCR was run by TCRdb on the immunoSEQ multiplex PCR reads, yielding one entry per CDR3 protein. Of about 190,000 distinct CDR3 sequences detected, approximately 95% appear once; the ten largest clones hold around 0.16%.

This chain links TRBV20-1 with TRBJ2-1, with 9 bases that match TRBD2. The sample taken for sequencing was CD8+ T cells from PBMCs. The source of this sequence is a human donor with Susac syndrome. The CDR3 bases are TGCAGTGCTAGAGATCTGACTAGCGGATCCTACAATGAGCAGTTCTTC. It is translated as CSARDLTSGSYNEQFF.